The T cell receptor (beta chain) under discussion was sequenced for a study of OX40 agonist ivuxolimab in advanced cancers. Study-level background: Each patient was given ivuxolimab into a vein every 2 weeks, at 0.01 to 10 mg/kg. Study conclusions and caveats: CD8+ T cells were the subset that, on average, had more expanded clones than CD4+.

This CDR3 has 13 residues. Germline CDR1 and CDR2: SGHDT and YYEEEE. The V and J ends lost 4 bases and 12 bases respectively, with 17 bases between them. As regards this clone: Its antigen is currently unknown.

Sequencing used immunoSEQ multiplex PCR; TCRdb keeps in-frame clones, though not all of them. The table lists some 80,000 clones, over 75% of them singletons. The clonotype originates from an adult with an advanced solid tumor such as melanoma, head and neck, liver or kidney cancer. Material: CD4+ or CD8+ T cells sorted from blood, obtained in a trial of the OX40 agonist ivuxolimab. The rearrangement uses TRBV5-6 and TRBJ2-1; maybe TRBD2 (5 bases). Here the CDR3 DNA reads TGTGCCAGCAGCGAAGGATCGGGGTACGGGCAGTTCTTC. Its translation: CASSEGSGYGQFF.